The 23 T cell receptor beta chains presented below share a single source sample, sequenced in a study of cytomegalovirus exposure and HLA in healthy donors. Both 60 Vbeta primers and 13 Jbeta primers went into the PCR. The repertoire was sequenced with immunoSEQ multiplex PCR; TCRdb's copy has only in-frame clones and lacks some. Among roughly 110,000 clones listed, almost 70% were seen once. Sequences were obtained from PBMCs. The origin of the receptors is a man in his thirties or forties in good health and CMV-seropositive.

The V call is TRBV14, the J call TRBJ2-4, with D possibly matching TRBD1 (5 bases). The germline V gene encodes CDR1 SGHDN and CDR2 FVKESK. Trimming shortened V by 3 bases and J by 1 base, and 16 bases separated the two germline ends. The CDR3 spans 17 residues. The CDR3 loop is CASSQGFPGWAKNIQYF. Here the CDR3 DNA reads TGTGCCAGCAGCCAGGGCTTTCCAGGGTGGGCCAAAAACATTCAGTACTTC. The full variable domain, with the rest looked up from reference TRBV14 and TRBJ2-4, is EAGVTQFPSHSVIEKGQTVTLRCDPISGHDNLYWYRRVMGKEIKFLLHFVKESKQDESGMPNNRFLAERTGGTYSTLKVQPAELEDSGVYFCASSQGFPGWAKNIQYFGAGTRLSVL.

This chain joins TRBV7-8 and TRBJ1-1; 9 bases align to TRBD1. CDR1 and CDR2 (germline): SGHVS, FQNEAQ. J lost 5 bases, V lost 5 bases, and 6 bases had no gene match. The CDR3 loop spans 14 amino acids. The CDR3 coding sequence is TGTGCCAGCAGCCCGACAGGGGGAAGGACTGAAGCTTTCTTT. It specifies CASSPTGGRTEAFF.

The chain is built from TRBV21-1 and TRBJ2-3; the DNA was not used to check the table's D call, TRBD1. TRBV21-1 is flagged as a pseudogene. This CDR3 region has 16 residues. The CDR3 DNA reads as TGTGCCAGCAGCAAAGCCTGGACAGGGGTCACAGATACGCAGTATTTT. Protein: CASSKAWTGVTDTQYF.

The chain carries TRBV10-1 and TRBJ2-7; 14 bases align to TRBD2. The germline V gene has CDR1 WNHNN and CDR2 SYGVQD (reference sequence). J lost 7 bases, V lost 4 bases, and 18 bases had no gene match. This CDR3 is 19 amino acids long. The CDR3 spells CASSARVRATSGRAGEQYV. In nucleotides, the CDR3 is TGCGCCAGCAGTGCGAGGGTTCGGGCGACTAGCGGGAGGGCCGGGGAGCAGTACGTC.

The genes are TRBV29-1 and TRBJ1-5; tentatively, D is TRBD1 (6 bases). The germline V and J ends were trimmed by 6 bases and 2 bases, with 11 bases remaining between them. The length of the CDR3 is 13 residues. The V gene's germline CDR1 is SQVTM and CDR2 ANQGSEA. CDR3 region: CSVKGGGNQPQHF. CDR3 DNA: TGCAGCGTAAAGGGGGGGGGCAATCAGCCCCAGCATTTT.

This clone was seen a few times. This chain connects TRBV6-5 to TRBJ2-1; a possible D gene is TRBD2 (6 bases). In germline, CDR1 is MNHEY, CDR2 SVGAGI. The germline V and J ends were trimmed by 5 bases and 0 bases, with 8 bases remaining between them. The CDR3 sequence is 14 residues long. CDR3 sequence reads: CASSSSGSYNEQFF. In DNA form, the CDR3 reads TGTGCCAGCAGTAGTAGCGGCTCCTACAATGAGCAGTTCTTC.

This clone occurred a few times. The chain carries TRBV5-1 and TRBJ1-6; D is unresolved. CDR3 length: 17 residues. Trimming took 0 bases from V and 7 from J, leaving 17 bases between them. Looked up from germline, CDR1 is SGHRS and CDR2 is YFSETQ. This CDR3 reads CASSLGPFDTRNSPLHF. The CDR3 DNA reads TGCGCCAGCAGCTTGGGCCCCTTCGATACGAGGAATTCACCCCTCCACTTT.

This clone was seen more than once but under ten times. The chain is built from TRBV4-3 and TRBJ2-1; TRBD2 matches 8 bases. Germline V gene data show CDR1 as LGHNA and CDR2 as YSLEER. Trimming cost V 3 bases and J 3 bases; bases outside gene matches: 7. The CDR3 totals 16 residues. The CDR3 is CASSHVPTSGYNEQFF. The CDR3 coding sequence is TGCGCCAGCAGCCACGTACCTACTAGCGGCTACAATGAGCAGTTCTTC.

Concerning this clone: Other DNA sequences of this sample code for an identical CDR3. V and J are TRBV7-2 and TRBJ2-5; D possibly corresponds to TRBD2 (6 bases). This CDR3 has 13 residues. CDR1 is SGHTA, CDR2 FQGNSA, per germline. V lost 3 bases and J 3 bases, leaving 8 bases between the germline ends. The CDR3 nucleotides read TGTGCCAGCAGCTTGACTAGAGAAGAGACCCAGTACTTC. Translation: CASSLTREETQYF.

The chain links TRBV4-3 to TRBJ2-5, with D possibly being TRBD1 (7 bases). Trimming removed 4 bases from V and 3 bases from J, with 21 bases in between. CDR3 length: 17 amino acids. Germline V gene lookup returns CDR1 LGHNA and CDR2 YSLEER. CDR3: CASSPGVQGLGKETQYF. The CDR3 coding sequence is TGCGCCAGCAGCCCGGGGGTACAGGGGTTAGGGAAAGAGACCCAGTACTTC.

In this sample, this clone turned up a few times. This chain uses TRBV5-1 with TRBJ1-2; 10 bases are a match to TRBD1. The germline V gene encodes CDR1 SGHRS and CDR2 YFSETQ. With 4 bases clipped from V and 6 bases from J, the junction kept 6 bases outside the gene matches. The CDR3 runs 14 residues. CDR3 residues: CASSVLGTGDGYTF. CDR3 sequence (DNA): TGCGCCAGCAGCGTCCTTGGGACAGGGGATGGCTACACCTTC.

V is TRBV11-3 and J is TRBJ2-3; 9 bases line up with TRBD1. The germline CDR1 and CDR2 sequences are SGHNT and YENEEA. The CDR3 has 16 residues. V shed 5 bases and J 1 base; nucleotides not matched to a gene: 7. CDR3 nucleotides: TGTGCCAGCAGCCCGAACAGGGGGCGAGGCACAGATACGCAGTATTTT. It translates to CASSPNRGRGTDTQYF.

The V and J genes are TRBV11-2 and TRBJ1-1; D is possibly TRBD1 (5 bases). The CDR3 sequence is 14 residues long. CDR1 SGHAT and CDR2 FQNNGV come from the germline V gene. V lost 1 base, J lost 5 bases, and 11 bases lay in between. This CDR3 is CASSLVGGRTEAFF. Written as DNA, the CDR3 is TGTGCCAGCAGCTTAGTTGGGGGGAGGACTGAAGCTTTCTTT.

The CDR3 DNA reads as TGTGCCAGCAGTTCCTACAGGGGGGCCTACAATGAGCAGTTCTTC. This gives the protein CASSSYRGAYNEQFF. This sequence joins TRBV27 and TRBJ2-1, with 8 bases that match TRBD1. V shed 4 bases, J shed 2 bases, and the junction held 4 bases outside the gene matches. Per germline, CDR1 MNHEY and CDR2 SMNVEV (reference sequence). This CDR3 region has 15 residues.

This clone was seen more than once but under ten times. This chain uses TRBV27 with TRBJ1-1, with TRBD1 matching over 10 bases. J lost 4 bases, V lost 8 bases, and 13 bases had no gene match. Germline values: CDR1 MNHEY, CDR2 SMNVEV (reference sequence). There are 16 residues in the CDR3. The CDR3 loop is CASYENPGQGITEAFF. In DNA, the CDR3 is TGTGCCAGCTATGAGAACCCGGGACAGGGGATCACTGAAGCTTTCTTT.

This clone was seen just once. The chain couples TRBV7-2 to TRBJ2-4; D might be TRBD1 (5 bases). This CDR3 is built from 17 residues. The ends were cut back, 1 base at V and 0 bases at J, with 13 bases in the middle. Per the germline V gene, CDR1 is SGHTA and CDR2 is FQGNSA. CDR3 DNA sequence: TGTGCCAGCAGCTTAGTATCGGTTCAGGGAGCCAAAAACATTCAGTACTTC. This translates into CASSLVSVQGAKNIQYF.

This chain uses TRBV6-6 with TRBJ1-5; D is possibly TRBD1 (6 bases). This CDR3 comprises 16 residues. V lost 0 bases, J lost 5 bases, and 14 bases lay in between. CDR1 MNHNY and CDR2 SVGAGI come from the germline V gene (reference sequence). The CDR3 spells CASSYSGGAADQPQHF. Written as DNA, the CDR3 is TGTGCCAGCAGTTACTCGGGGGGGGCCGCTGATCAGCCCCAGCATTTT.

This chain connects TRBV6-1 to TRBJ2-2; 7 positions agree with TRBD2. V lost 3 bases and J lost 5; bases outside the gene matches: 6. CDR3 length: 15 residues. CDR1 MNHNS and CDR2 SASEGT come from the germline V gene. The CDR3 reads CASSEVRGRTGELFF. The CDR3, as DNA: TGTGCCAGCAGTGAGGTGCGGGGGAGGACCGGGGAGCTGTTTTTT.

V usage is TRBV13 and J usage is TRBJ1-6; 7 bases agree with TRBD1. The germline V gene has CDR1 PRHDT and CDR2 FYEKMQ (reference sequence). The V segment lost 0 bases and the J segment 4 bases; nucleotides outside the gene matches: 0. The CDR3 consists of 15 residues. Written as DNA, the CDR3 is TGTGCCAGCAGCTTAGGACAGGGGTATAATTCACCCCTCCACTTT. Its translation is CASSLGQGYNSPLHF.

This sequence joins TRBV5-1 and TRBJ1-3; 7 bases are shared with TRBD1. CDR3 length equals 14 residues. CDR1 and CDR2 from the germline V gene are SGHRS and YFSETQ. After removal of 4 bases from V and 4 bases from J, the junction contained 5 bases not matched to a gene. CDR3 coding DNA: TGCGCCAGCAGCGTCGACAGGGTCGGAAACACCATATATTTT. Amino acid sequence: CASSVDRVGNTIYF.

The CDR3 DNA is TGTGCCAGCAGCTTAGGCGGATACACCAACGTTAACTATGGCTACACCTTC. This translates into CASSLGGYTNVNYGYTF. This chain joins TRBV11-2 and TRBJ1-2; D unresolved. V was shortened by 1 base and J by 1 base, with 16 bases between the two germline ends. CDR3 length: 17 amino acids. Germline V gene data show CDR1 as SGHAT and CDR2 as FQNNGV.

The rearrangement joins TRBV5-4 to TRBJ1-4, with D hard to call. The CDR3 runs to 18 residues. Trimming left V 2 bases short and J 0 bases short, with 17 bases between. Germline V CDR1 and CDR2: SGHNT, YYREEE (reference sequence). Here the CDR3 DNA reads TGTGCCAGCAGCTTTGTTAAAGGAGTTTACTCAACTAATGAAAAACTGTTTTTT. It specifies CASSFVKGVYSTNEKLFF.

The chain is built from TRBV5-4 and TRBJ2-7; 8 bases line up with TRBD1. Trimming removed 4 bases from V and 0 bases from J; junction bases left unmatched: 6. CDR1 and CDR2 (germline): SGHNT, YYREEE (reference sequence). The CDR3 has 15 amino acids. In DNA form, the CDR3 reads TGTGCCAGCAGCCCGGCGACAGGGGACTCCTACGAGCAGTACTTC. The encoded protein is CASSPATGDSYEQYF. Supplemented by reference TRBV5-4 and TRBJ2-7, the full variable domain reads ETGVTQSPTHLIKTRGQQVTLRCSSQSGHNTVSWYQQALGQGPQFIFQYYREEENGRGNFPPRFSGLQFPNYSSELNVNALELDDSALYLCASSPATGDSYEQYFGPGTRLTVT.